This is a list of T cell receptor beta chains from one sample in a study of cytomegalovirus exposure and HLA in healthy donors. Using immunoSEQ multiplex PCR, the repertoire was profiled, and TCRdb retains in-frame clones only, with some absent. The sample carries about 130,000 clones, about 91% recorded once. The sequenced material came from PBMCs. These receptors were obtained from a woman aged 18-29 years in good health and CMV-seropositive. CDR3s include the opening cysteine and the closing phenylalanine or tryptophan.

J,V,CDR3
TRBJ2-7,TRBV30,CAWSVGTFYEQYF
TRBJ2-5,TRBV6-1,CATRRDGIETQYF
TRBJ2-7,TRBV6-6,CASSRDYYEQYF
TRBJ2-2,TRBV5-1,CASSLGRGGSTGELFF
TRBJ2-7,TRBV5-4,CASSLSWQEQYF
TRBJ1-5,TRBV6-6,CASSYRPPHQPQHF
TRBJ2-1,TRBV11-2,CASSLVWRSSYNEQFF
TRBJ2-5,TRBV28,CASSSDRYQETQYF
TRBJ1-4,TRBV5-4,CASSPGNRNEKLFF
TRBJ2-5,TRBV12-2,CASRFRLGETQYF
TRBJ1-1,TRBV5-4,CASSPRGMNTEAFF
TRBJ2-7,TRBV28,CASSLSGGVREQYF
TRBJ2-1,TRBV9,CASSAYSTNEQFF
TRBJ2-3,TRBV5-1,CASSSGDTQYF
TRBJ2-3,TRBV7-3,CASSFTSDPDTQYF
TRBJ2-2,TRBV5-8,CASSPWTSGGALGELFF
TRBJ2-2,TRBV7-9,CASRRGSGELFF
TRBJ2-5,TRBV7-9,CASSPGQGGETQYF
TRBJ2-3,TRBV5-1,CASDQGVFQAGLAGRSDTQYF
TRBJ1-6,TRBV6-5,CASSYVAPIQNSPLHF
TRBJ1-5,TRBV28,CASSLNSQTDQPQHF
TRBJ2-5,TRBV25-1,CASSEPGVETQYF
TRBJ2-2,TRBV27,CASSLSLVAGGSAGELFF
TRBJ2-7,TRBV5-1,CASSKQGDTTYEQYF
TRBJ2-7,TRBV9,CASSLQGVPYEQYF
TRBJ2-1,TRBV5-6,CASSLVSSPNEQFF
TRBJ2-3,TRBV5-1,CASSPTNTDTQYF
TRBJ1-1,TRBV30,CAWDRGFNTEAFF
TRBJ1-2,TRBV4-2,CASSQDGDRDLYGYTF
TRBJ2-7,TRBV6-1,CASKVGQGGTYEQYF
TRBJ1-1,TRBV7-8,CASSIDGQVGTEAFF
TRBJ1-2,TRBV20-1,CSMDRPYGYTF
TRBJ1-2,TRBV5-1,CASSLGPDRVLGGYTF
TRBJ1-2,TRBV4-2,CASSQEWRGANYGYTF
TRBJ2-7,TRBV9,CASSVGAGDEQYF
TRBJ2-3,TRBV6-5,CASSEDRQYTQYF
TRBJ1-5,TRBV6-1,CASNDRGSNQPQHF
TRBJ2-5,TRBV7-9,CASSFRQAQETQYF
TRBJ2-5,TRBV2,CASSDGLVQSETQYF
TRBJ1-2,TRBV18,CASSPGPAGGNYGYTF
TRBJ2-7,TRBV18,CASSPPPGSLHEQYF
TRBJ2-3,TRBV13,CASSLRLAGDTDTQYF
TRBJ2-7,TRBV6-1,CASRRLAGAYEQYF
TRBJ2-2,TRBV11-2,CASSSGIYTGELFF
TRBJ2-5,TRBV4-3,CASSQDSTGIQETQYF
TRBJ1-5,TRBV27,CASSLTGEKPQHF
TRBJ1-4,TRBV28,CASRKQGAGEKLFF
TRBJ2-7,TRBV9,CASSVATTRGGPYEQYF
TRBJ1-4,TRBV5-1,CASSHGEGWAEKLFF
TRBJ2-3,TRBV7-3,CASSLGLAGPTDTQYF
TRBJ2-1,TRBV15,CATSTGQGGYNEQFF
TRBJ1-2,TRBV27,CASSGKTGRYGHTF
TRBJ2-7,TRBV30,CAGRTGPSYEQYF